This T cell receptor (beta chain) stems from a study of OX40 agonist ivuxolimab in advanced cancers. Study context: In three patients, partial responses were observed, one with hepatocellular carcinoma and two with cutaneous melanoma.

Assay: immunoSEQ multiplex PCR; the TCRdb copy retains only in-frame clones and omits some. The sample lists around 66,000 clones; 75% to 90% were seen once. V lost 7 bases and J 8 bases, leaving 17 bases between the germline ends. The CDR3 length is 14 residues. Germline V CDR1 and CDR2: MDHEN, SYDVKM. This chain connects TRBV28 to TRBJ1-4; a possible D gene is TRBD1 (5 bases). The source is an adult with an advanced solid tumor such as melanoma, head and neck, liver or kidney cancer. Sequencing used CD4+ or CD8+ T cells sorted from blood, obtained in a trial of the OX40 agonist ivuxolimab. The CDR3 sequence is CASITPGRTEKLFF. In DNA form, the CDR3 reads TGTGCCAGCATTACCCCGGGACGGACCGAAAAACTGTTTTTT.